This TCR beta chain was captured in a study of T cell repertoires in cytomegalovirus infection. TCRdb reanalysed the reads using MiXCR and keeps one entry per CDR3 protein. The sample gives approximately 100,000 distinct CDR3 sequences, 20% to 30% of which show up once; 39% is in the top ten. This CDR3 region has 14 residues. The V and J ends lost 4 bases and 5 bases, in that order; junction bases with no gene match: 4. Per germline, CDR1 MDHEN and CDR2 SYDVKM. The TCR sequence derives from a human donor in good health (CMV status not recorded). Some clones in this sample may be carry-over from other donors' samples. The chain links TRBV28 to TRBJ1-5; 8 bases agree with TRBD1. Sequencing was carried out using CD8+ T cells from PBMCs. The CDR3 is CASSWGQVDQPQHF. The CDR3 coding sequence is TGTGCCAGCAGTTGGGGACAGGTCGATCAGCCCCAGCATTTT.